The 32 T cell receptor beta chains below were found in one sample sequenced in a study of T cell responses to AZD1222 COVID-19 vaccine. The protocol was immunoSEQ multiplex PCR, while the TCRdb copy is restricted to in-frame clones and leaves out a portion. The sample holds 110,000 to 150,000 clones, roughly 85% seen once. The sequencing here drew on peripheral blood, taken on day 0 of AZD1222 vaccination. The receptors here all came from an adult in good health.

The chain joins TRBV25-1 to TRBJ2-7; maybe TRBD2 (7 bases). CDR1 and CDR2 from the germline V gene are MGHDK and SYGVNS. V shed 8 bases and J shed 2 bases, with 13 bases lying between them. This CDR3 region has 13 residues. In DNA form, the CDR3 reads TGTGCCAGCGGGGGGAGGGGGACCTACGAGCAGTACTTC. It translates to CASGGRGTYEQYF.

This clone occurred a few times. This chain joins TRBV30 and TRBJ2-7, with 8 bases identical to TRBD2. Germline V gives CDR1 GTSNPN, CDR2 SVGIG (reference sequence). This CDR3 is built from 14 residues. V dropped 2 bases and J dropped 6; count of bases not matched to a gene: 9. The CDR3 DNA reads as TGTGCCTGGAGTCTCATACCGGGGGGGGTCGAGCAGTACTTC. Encoded protein: CAWSLIPGGVEQYF. The complete variable domain, with remaining parts taken from reference TRBV30 and TRBJ2-7, reads SQTIHQWPATLVQPVGSPLSLECTVEGTSNPNLYWYRQAAGRGLQLLFYSVGIGQISSEVPQNLSASRPQDRQFILSSKKLLLSDSGFYLCAWSLIPGGVEQYFGPGTRLTVT.

This clone was counted only a few times. The chain is built from TRBV6-5 and TRBJ2-7; 7 nucleotides match TRBD2. The length of the CDR3 is 14 residues. V lost 7 bases, J lost 5 bases, and 11 bases stayed unmatched. Germline V lookup: CDR1 MNHEY, CDR2 SVGAGI. CDR3 in amino acids: CASTSAMGGDEQYF. The CDR3 DNA is TGTGCCAGCACCAGCGCGATGGGGGGGGACGAGCAGTACTTC.

This clone occurred a few times. This chain joins TRBV6-5 and TRBJ1-2; 7 nucleotides line up with TRBD1. This CDR3 is built from 14 residues. The V gene's germline CDR1 is MNHEY and CDR2 SVGAGI. CDR3 nucleotide sequence: TGTGCTACTACCGGGACAGCATCGTTCGGGGGCTACACCTTC. Residues: CATTGTASFGGYTF.

The chain combines TRBV6-5 with TRBJ2-3, with TRBD2 as a possible D gene (6 bases). Germline V gene sequence: CDR1 MNHEY, CDR2 SVGAGI. The germline V and J ends were trimmed by 6 bases and 3 bases, with 13 bases remaining between them. There are 14 residues in the CDR3. In nucleotides, the CDR3 is TGTGCCAGCAGCACCCTCGGGGGAACAGATACGCAGTATTTT. This sequence encodes CASSTLGGTDTQYF.

The chain employs TRBV11-2 and TRBJ2-5, with 12 bases aligning to TRBD2. Germline V gives CDR1 SGHAT, CDR2 FQNNGV. The CDR3 extends over 17 amino acids. The V segment lost 2 bases and the J segment 4 bases; nucleotides outside the gene matches: 8. DNA for the CDR3: TGTGCCAGCAGCTTACAGCCCCTAGCGGGAGGGGGAGAGACCCAGTACTTC. This translates into CASSLQPLAGGGETQYF.

This clone was counted once. The V call is TRBV24-1, the J call TRBJ2-3; D not certain. V was pared by 10 bases and J by 2 bases, with 12 bases between. Germline lookup yields CDR1 KGHDR and CDR2 SFDVKD. CDR3 length: 13 residues. The CDR3 loop reads CATQPAVTDTQYF. The CDR3 coding sequence is TGTGCCACACAGCCGGCGGTCACAGATACGCAGTATTTT.

This sequence joins TRBV5-4 and TRBJ2-6; no clear D. Trimming removed 3 bases from V and 0 bases from J, with 13 bases in between. Germline V gene sequence: CDR1 SGHNT, CDR2 YYREEE (reference sequence). The CDR3 length is 17 residues. The chain's CDR3 is CASSSGLQSSGANVLTF. The CDR3 DNA sequence: TGTGCCAGCAGCTCCGGGCTTCAGAGCTCTGGGGCCAACGTCCTGACTTTC. Full variable domain (rest looked up from reference TRBV5-4 and TRBJ2-6): ETGVTQSPTHLIKTRGQQVTLRCSSQSGHNTVSWYQQALGQGPQFIFQYYREEENGRGNFPPRFSGLQFPNYSSELNVNALELDDSALYLCASSSGLQSSGANVLTFGAGSRLTVL.

The J gene is TRBJ1-6, the V gene TRBV21-1. TRBV21-1 is assigned pseudogene status. The CDR3 is made up of 16 amino acids. CDR3 in DNA: TGTGCCAGCAGCAAAGCGGACTCTGGCTATAATTCACCCCTCCACTTT. Amino acid sequence: CASSKADSGYNSPLHF.

This chain connects TRBV5-1 to TRBJ2-2, with D possibly TRBD1 on 6 matching bases. This CDR3 has 14 residues. Between the trimmed V and J ends, which lost 0 bases and 7 bases, there was a span of 10 bases. Germline CDR1 reads SGHRS; CDR2 reads YFSETQ. CDR3 bases: TGCGCCAGCAGCTTGGCACAGGGCGGCGGGGAGCTGTTTTTT. It translates to CASSLAQGGGELFF.

This chain links TRBV18 with TRBJ2-1, with D unresolved. The CDR3 totals 13 residues. V was trimmed by 0 bases and J by 9 bases, leaving 9 bases between them. Germline V gives CDR1 KGHSH, CDR2 LQKENI. CDR3 in amino acids: CASSPPSRVEQFF. In DNA, the CDR3 is TGTGCCAGCTCACCACCTAGTCGGGTTGAGCAGTTCTTC.

The J gene is TRBJ2-2, the V gene TRBV30, with D unclear. The ends were cut back, 2 bases at V and 4 bases at J, with 2 bases in the middle. Per the germline V gene, CDR1 is GTSNPN and CDR2 is SVGIG (reference sequence). This CDR3 region has 11 residues. Here the CDR3 DNA reads TGTGCCTGGAGTACCACCGGGGAGCTGTTTTTT. Translation gives CAWSTTGELFF.

Details on this clone: The same CDR3 is also encoded by other DNA sequences in this sample. The chain carries TRBV30 and TRBJ2-5; D is undetermined. Germline V gene lookup returns CDR1 GTSNPN and CDR2 SVGIG (reference sequence). CDR3 length: 13 residues. The V end lost 1 base, the J end lost 5 bases, and 11 bases lay between the germline ends. CDR3 sequence: CAWSGISRETQYF. CDR3 DNA: TGTGCCTGGAGTGGGATTAGCAGGGAGACCCAGTACTTC.

This rearrangement joins TRBV3-1 (or the pseudogene TRBV3-2) to TRBJ2-3; D is possibly TRBD2 (5 bases). Trimming cost V 0 bases and J 0 bases, with 13 bases left between them. Germline values: CDR1 LGHDT, CDR2 YNNKEL (reference sequence). The CDR3 loop spans 17 amino acids. CDR3 DNA: TGTGCCAGCAGCCAAGATAGCGCGGCGGGTAGCACAGATACGCAGTATTTT. Its translation: CASSQDSAAGSTDTQYF.

This chain connects TRBV6-6 to TRBJ1-5; TRBD1 aligns across 9 bases. The germline V gene has CDR1 MNHNY and CDR2 SVGAGI (reference sequence). CDR3 length: 13 residues. After removal of 10 bases from V and 4 bases from J, the junction contained 5 bases not matched to a gene. CDR3 amino acids: CATGTGYNQPQHF. The CDR3 DNA follows: TGTGCCACCGGGACAGGGTATAATCAGCCCCAGCATTTT.

This chain uses TRBV19 with TRBJ2-1, with D possibly being TRBD1 (5 bases). Per germline, CDR1 LNHDA and CDR2 SQIVND (reference sequence). V was cut by 3 bases and J by 1 base, with 16 bases left in between. The CDR3 contains 17 residues. CDR3 loop: CASSIGRATSSYNEQFF. The CDR3 nucleotides are TGTGCCAGTAGTATCGGCAGGGCGACTTCATCCTACAATGAGCAGTTCTTC.

The chain recombines TRBV7-6 with TRBJ2-1, with TRBD1 identical over 7 bases. Trimming cost V 5 bases and J 4 bases; bases outside gene matches: 2. This CDR3 contains 13 residues. Germline lookup yields CDR1 SGHVS and CDR2 FNYEAQ. CDR3 nucleotides: TGTGCCAGCAGCCCCAGGGGGTACAATGAGCAGTTCTTC. This codes for CASSPRGYNEQFF.

V usage is TRBV18 and J usage is TRBJ1-5; TRBD1 matches at 7 bases. The CDR3 runs to 14 residues. The V gene's germline CDR1 is KGHSH and CDR2 LQKENI. J was trimmed by 2 bases and V by 6 bases; bases with no gene match: 4. The CDR3, as DNA: TGTGCCAGCTCGTCTGGACAGGGCAATCAGCCCCAGCATTTT. Translating gives CASSSGQGNQPQHF.

This clone occurred a few times. The V and J genes are TRBV27 and TRBJ1-2, with a tentative D call TRBD1 (5 bases). CDR1 is MNHEY, CDR2 SMNVEV, per germline (reference sequence). With 8 bases removed from V and 8 bases from J, the gap between germline ends came to 12 bases. The CDR3 is 11 amino acids. The CDR3 is CASGAGGGYTF. In nucleotides, the CDR3 is TGTGCCAGCGGTGCGGGGGGGGGCTACACCTTC.

The rearrangement links TRBV12-3 or TRBV12-4 to TRBJ2-7; D could derive from TRBD1 or TRBD2 (5 bases each). The ends were cut back, 4 bases at V and 0 bases at J, with 7 bases in the middle. This CDR3 spans 13 amino acids. The chain's CDR3 is CASSSGTSYEQYF. The DNA of the CDR3 is TGTGCCAGCAGTTCCGGGACCTCCTACGAGCAGTACTTC.

The genes are TRBV29-1 and TRBJ2-1; the D gene is possibly TRBD2 (5 bases). Looked up from germline, CDR1 is SQVTM and CDR2 is ANQGSEA. The CDR3 covers 16 residues. The V end lost 3 bases, the J end lost 7 bases, and 22 bases lay between the germline ends. The chain's CDR3 is CSVDQARARSGNEQFF. CDR3 DNA: TGCAGCGTTGACCAGGCGCGGGCACGCTCGGGGAATGAGCAGTTCTTC.

In this sample, this clone turned up a few times. This sequence joins TRBV2 and TRBJ1-1, with TRBD1 matching 8 bases. Germline V gives CDR1 SNHLY, CDR2 FYNNEI. V shed 4 bases, J shed 3 bases, and the junction held 10 bases outside the gene matches. The CDR3 extends over 16 amino acids. This CDR3 reads CASSGLRQGWDTEAFF. The DNA of the CDR3 is TGTGCCAGCAGTGGCCTACGACAGGGGTGGGACACTGAAGCTTTCTTT.

The gene calls are TRBV10-3 and TRBJ1-1; the match to TRBD1 covers 8 bases. Germline values: CDR1 ENHRY, CDR2 SYGVKD. The J segment lost 5 bases and the V segment lost 10 bases, leaving 6 bases of the junction unmatched. The CDR3 extends over 12 amino acids. The CDR3 loop reads CATGQGETEAFF. Written as DNA, the CDR3 is TGTGCCACCGGACAGGGAGAAACTGAAGCTTTCTTT.

The V gene is TRBV2, the J gene TRBJ2-7, with 11 bases matching TRBD1. CDR1 and CDR2 (germline): SNHLY, FYNNEI. V shed 5 bases and J 11 bases; nucleotides not matched to a gene: 5. The CDR3 consists of 12 residues. CDR3 sequence (DNA): TGTGCCAGCAGTATCGGACAGGGGGCGGAGTACTTC. Translated, it gives CASSIGQGAEYF.

J is TRBJ2-3 and V is TRBV12-3 or TRBV12-4; D unresolved. Trimming took 7 bases from V and 6 from J, leaving 14 bases between them. CDR3 length: 13 residues. The DNA of the CDR3 is TGTGCCAGCACGACGGACGAGTGGGATACGCAGTATTTT. It encodes CASTTDEWDTQYF.

This clone was observed a handful of times. The V and J genes are TRBV18 and TRBJ1-2; D may be TRBD1 (5 bases). The CDR3 is 14 residues long. Germline V gene data show CDR1 as KGHSH and CDR2 as LQKENI. The ends were cut back, 2 bases at V and 5 bases at J, with 12 bases in the middle. The DNA for the CDR3 is TGTGCCAGCTCACCAAAGGGGCCGGGGTATGGCTACACCTTC. This encodes CASSPKGPGYGYTF.

The chain links TRBV25-1 to TRBJ1-5; D is unresolved. The CDR3 totals 17 residues. CDR1 and CDR2 from the germline V gene are MGHDK and SYGVNS. V lost 9 bases, J lost 1 base, and 22 bases lay in between. The chain's CDR3 is CAREPGSPHSSNQPQHF. Written as DNA, the CDR3 is TGTGCCAGAGAACCAGGAAGTCCCCATTCCAGCAATCAGCCCCAGCATTTT. Together with reference TRBV25-1 and TRBJ1-5, the CDR3 gives the full variable domain: EADIYQTPRYLVIGTGKKITLECSQTMGHDKMYWYQQDPGMELHLIHYSYGVNSTEKGDLSSESTVSRIRTEHFPLTLESARPSHTSQYLCAREPGSPHSSNQPQHFGDGTRLSIL.

On this clone: The same CDR3 is also encoded by other DNA sequences in this sample. This chain uses TRBV5-4 with TRBJ2-7; D not certain. The CDR3 extends over 12 amino acids. The V end lost 0 bases, the J end lost 3 bases, and 4 bases lay between the germline ends. CDR1 and CDR2 from the germline V gene are SGHNT and YYREEE (reference sequence). The CDR3 is CASSLGGYEQYF. CDR3 DNA sequence: TGTGCCAGCAGCTTGGGGGGCTACGAGCAGTACTTC.

This clone was counted a few times. This chain uses TRBV27 with TRBJ1-2; weak D call: TRBD1 (5 bases). This CDR3 comprises 14 residues. CDR1 is MNHEY, CDR2 SMNVEV, per germline (reference sequence). Trimming took 2 bases from V and 8 from J, leaving 15 bases between them. The DNA of the CDR3 is TGTGCCAGCAGTTTAGGGAGGTGGGACGAGGGCTACACCTTC. It is translated as CASSLGRWDEGYTF.

The gene calls are TRBV6-5 and TRBJ1-5; D may be TRBD1 (6 bases). Trimming took off 2 bases at V and 3 bases at J, with 8 bases between the two ends. This CDR3 is 14 amino acids long. Looked up from germline, CDR1 is MNHEY and CDR2 is SVGAGI. The CDR3 nucleotides read TGTGCCAGCAGTTACGGACAGATCAATCAGCCCCAGCATTTT. Translating it yields CASSYGQINQPQHF.

The chain couples TRBV27 to TRBJ2-7; D is perhaps TRBD2 (6 bases). Trimming removed 4 bases from V and 6 bases from J, with 16 bases in between. This CDR3 has 14 amino acids. Germline values: CDR1 MNHEY, CDR2 SMNVEV (reference sequence). In DNA form, the CDR3 reads TGTGCCAGCAGTTCCCATCCGGGAGCCTCCGAGCAGTACTTC. Residues: CASSSHPGASEQYF.

This clone was detected only a few times. The V call is TRBV11-3, the J call TRBJ2-1, with 13 positions matching TRBD2. CDR3 length: 17 amino acids. Losses at the gene ends were 1 base for V and 7 bases for J; bases not matched to a gene: 7. Germline V gives CDR1 SGHNT, CDR2 YENEEA. The chain's CDR3 is CASSLVTSGGALNEQFF. CDR3 in DNA: TGTGCCAGCAGCTTAGTAACTAGCGGGGGGGCGTTAAATGAGCAGTTCTTC.